These 29 T cell receptor beta chains came from one sample sequenced in a study of cytomegalovirus exposure and HLA in healthy donors. PCR amplification relied on 60 Vbeta primers (plus 13 Jbeta primers). Libraries were prepared by immunoSEQ multiplex PCR; TCRdb keeps only in-frame clonotypes and omits some of them. This sample has approximately 190,000 clones, with around 78% found just once. Input material: PBMCs. Receptor source: a woman in her 30s in good health and CMV-seropositive.

This clone was recorded a few times. This chain joins TRBV4-3 and TRBJ2-7; 10 bases match TRBD2. V shed 0 bases, J shed 0 bases, and the junction held 5 bases outside the gene matches. The length of the CDR3 is 17 residues. Germline-derived CDR1 and CDR2 are LGHNA and YSLEER. The CDR3 sequence is CASSQEGLAPPSYEQYF. In DNA, the CDR3 is TGCGCCAGCAGCCAAGAGGGACTAGCGCCTCCCTCCTACGAGCAGTACTTC.

Concerning this clone itself: Other DNA variants within this sample encode the same CDR3. The V call is TRBV14, the J call TRBJ2-3; D uncertain. V lost 4 bases and J 6 bases, leaving 8 bases between the germline ends. Looked up from germline, CDR1 is SGHDN and CDR2 is FVKESK. This CDR3 comprises 12 residues. CDR3 region: CASSLRPDTQYF. The CDR3 DNA is TGTGCCAGCAGCCTCCGTCCGGATACGCAGTATTTT.

This chain connects TRBV7-2 to TRBJ1-3; D is unresolved. Trimming cost V 2 bases and J 0 bases, with 8 bases left between them. The CDR3 runs 15 residues. Germline V CDR1 and CDR2: SGHTA, FQGNSA. The CDR3 nucleotides are TGTGCCAGCAGCTTATTGTCGGGCTCTGGAAACACCATATATTTT. Protein: CASSLLSGSGNTIYF.

The table lists this clone with a count of one. The chain links TRBV28 to TRBJ1-5; the match to TRBD1 covers 8 bases. The V gene end was trimmed by 7 bases and the J gene end by 7 bases; junction bases not matched to a gene: 9. This CDR3 is 14 amino acids long. The V gene's germline CDR1 is MDHEN and CDR2 SYDVKM. The CDR3 bases are TGTGCCAGCAAATTCCCCGGACAGGGACAGCCCCAGCATTTT. Protein: CASKFPGQGQPQHF.

The rearrangement uses TRBV9 and TRBJ1-1, with 9 bases aligning to TRBD1. Germline V gives CDR1 SGDLS, CDR2 YYNGEE. Germline trimming cut 4 bases from V and 3 bases from J; bases unmatched to any gene: 10. The length of the CDR3 is 16 residues. DNA of the CDR3: TGTGCCAGCAGCCCTGGGACAGGGCTGGGTGACACTGAAGCTTTCTTT. As protein: CASSPGTGLGDTEAFF.

The gene calls are TRBV11-3 and TRBJ2-1; TRBD2 aligns across 7 bases. The CDR3 totals 18 residues. Trimming took 2 bases from V and 5 from J; bases not matched to a gene: 15. Germline assignment: CDR1 SGHNT and CDR2 YENEEA. CDR3 coding DNA: TGTGCCAGCAGCTTATTCCCGCCCCTGGCTAGCGGAAACAATGAGCAGTTCTTC. This sequence encodes CASSLFPPLASGNNEQFF.

The chain joins TRBV5-1 to TRBJ2-3; the match to TRBD1 covers 8 bases. In germline, CDR1 is SGHRS, CDR2 YFSETQ. The CDR3 consists of 15 residues. V shed 4 bases, J shed 1 base, and the junction held 5 bases outside the gene matches. This chain's CDR3 is CASSIPGGGTDTQYF. The CDR3 DNA follows: TGCGCCAGCAGCATCCCAGGGGGCGGCACAGATACGCAGTATTTT.

The CDR3 DNA is TGTGCCAGTGCCGGGAATCGCAATTCACCCCTCCACTTT. Its protein is CASAGNRNSPLHF. V usage is TRBV19 and J usage is TRBJ1-6; D ambiguous. The CDR3 covers 13 residues. Trimming stripped 8 bases from V and 7 bases from J, with 12 bases between. Germline V gene lookup returns CDR1 LNHDA and CDR2 SQIVND (reference sequence).

The chain has TRBV5-4 and TRBJ2-5, with 9 bases fitting TRBD2. The CDR3 runs 16 residues. CDR1 SGHNT and CDR2 YYREEE come from the germline V gene (reference sequence). V lost 0 bases to trimming and J lost 4 bases; unmatched junction nucleotides: 7. This chain's CDR3 is CASSLDRASGVETQYF. Written as DNA, the CDR3 is TGTGCCAGCAGCTTGGATCGAGCTAGCGGGGTAGAGACCCAGTACTTC.

The rearrangement links TRBV7-6 to TRBJ2-2; D ambiguous. The germline V gene encodes CDR1 SGHVS and CDR2 FNYEAQ. This CDR3 has 13 amino acids. Trimming removed 5 bases at V and 0 bases at J, with 4 bases between. The CDR3 DNA follows: TGTGCCAGCAGCCCTACGAACACCGGGGAGCTGTTTTTT. It is translated as CASSPTNTGELFF.

V gene TRBV5-4 combines with J gene TRBJ2-7; D perhaps matches TRBD1 (5 bases). The V end was cut by 2 bases, the J end by 3 bases, with 9 bases between. In germline, CDR1 is SGHNT, CDR2 YYREEE (reference sequence). This CDR3 contains 13 residues. The CDR3 DNA follows: TGTGCCAGCAGCTTAATCCAGGGCTACGAGCAGTACTTC. This encodes CASSLIQGYEQYF.

The chain uses TRBV30 and TRBJ2-7, with D possibly TRBD2 on 6 matching bases. V shed 5 bases and J shed 2 bases, with 13 bases lying between them. Germline CDR1 and CDR2: GTSNPN and SVGIG (reference sequence). The CDR3 totals 13 residues. The CDR3 coding sequence is TGTGCCTGGGGAGGGTTGGAGACCTACGAGCAGTACTTC. It specifies CAWGGLETYEQYF.

This clone was found once. V gene TRBV19 combines with J gene TRBJ2-3; 9 nucleotides agree with TRBD1. After removal of 9 bases from V and 0 bases from J, the junction contained 16 bases not matched to a gene. Germline values: CDR1 LNHDA, CDR2 SQIVND (reference sequence). This CDR3 is built from 18 residues. This CDR3 is CASPPARDRDPSTDTQYF. The DNA of the CDR3 is TGTGCCAGCCCGCCGGCCAGGGACAGGGATCCTAGCACAGATACGCAGTATTTT.

The CDR3 region has the DNA TGCAGCGCTGATCGGACAGGGGGTTTTGGCAATGAGCAGTTCTTC. This translates into CSADRTGGFGNEQFF. This chain uses TRBV29-1 with TRBJ2-1, with 10 bases matching TRBD1. CDR1 SQVTM and CDR2 ANQGSEA come from the germline V gene. V shed 7 bases, J shed 6 bases, and the junction held 12 bases outside the gene matches. CDR3 length: 15 residues.

DNA of the CDR3: TGTGCCAGTAGTATTTCACAGGGGCCTGGGACTGAAGCTTTCTTT. This sequence encodes CASSISQGPGTEAFF. The genes are TRBV19 and TRBJ1-1, with 7 bases fitting TRBD1. The CDR3 length is 15 residues. Germline-derived CDR1 and CDR2 are LNHDA and SQIVND (reference sequence). The ends lost 3 bases at V and 5 bases at J; junction bases unmatched: 9.

The chain couples TRBV19 to TRBJ1-3; D not certain. This CDR3 has 17 amino acids. The V gene lost 3 bases and the J gene lost 1 base, with 16 bases spanning the gap. Germline loops: CDR1 LNHDA, CDR2 SQIVND (reference sequence). The CDR3 region has the DNA TGTGCCAGTAGTATTGGGAGAACCGCCTTTTCTGGAAACACCATATATTTT. Amino acids: CASSIGRTAFSGNTIYF.

The genes are TRBV5-1 and TRBJ1-1; 9 nucleotides line up with TRBD1. The CDR3 has 20 amino acids. Germline V lookup: CDR1 SGHRS, CDR2 YFSETQ. V shed 3 bases and J 4 bases; nucleotides not matched to a gene: 22. CDR3 nucleotides: TGCGCCAGCAGCTCAACAGGGGGCCGGGAGGTATCACGGTTTGGCACTGAAGCTTTCTTT. Amino acid sequence: CASSSTGGREVSRFGTEAFF. Filled out from reference TRBV5-1 and TRBJ1-1, the complete variable domain reads KAGVTQTPRYLIKTRGQQVTLSCSPISGHRSVSWYQQTPGQGLQFLFEYFSETQRNKGNFPGRFSGRQFSNSRSEMNVSTLELGDSALYLCASSSTGGREVSRFGTEAFFGQGTRLTVV.

The table lists this clone with a count of one. The chain combines TRBV16 with TRBJ2-2; D is possibly TRBD1 (7 bases). V was shortened by 5 bases and J by 4 bases, with 11 bases between the two germline ends. CDR1 KGHSY and CDR2 FQNENV come from the germline V gene. The CDR3 contains 14 residues. CDR3 amino acids: CASSGTAGTGELFF. The CDR3 DNA is TGTGCCAGCAGCGGGACAGCGGGCACCGGGGAGCTGTTTTTT.

This clone was recorded a few times. This chain connects TRBV28 to TRBJ2-5; tentatively, D is TRBD2 (6 bases). The CDR3 has 14 amino acids. Per germline, CDR1 MDHEN and CDR2 SYDVKM. V dropped 5 bases and J dropped 5 bases, with 15 bases sitting between them. The chain's CDR3 is CASSTGGSRETQYF. The CDR3 DNA sequence: TGTGCCAGCAGTACCGGGGGATCACGGGAGACCCAGTACTTC.

This clone was observed a few times. In nucleotides, the CDR3 is TGTGCCAGCAGTGCCCCCGTCTGGGGGGCGAACACCGGGGAGCTGTTTTTT. Residues: CASSAPVWGANTGELFF. This chain joins TRBV25-1 and TRBJ2-2; D may be TRBD2 (6 bases). The V and J ends lost 4 bases and 0 bases respectively, with 15 bases between them. Germline CDR1 reads MGHDK; CDR2 reads SYGVNS. The CDR3 runs to 17 residues.

CDR3 nucleotide sequence: TGCGCCAGCAGCTTGACTAGCGGGGGGGCAGGAGATACGCAGTATTTT. Translation: CASSLTSGGAGDTQYF. The chain is built from TRBV5-1 and TRBJ2-3; 13 bases align to TRBD2. J lost 5 bases, V lost 1 base, and 4 bases had no gene match. Germline V gives CDR1 SGHRS, CDR2 YFSETQ. The CDR3 extends over 16 amino acids.

V gene TRBV15 combines with J gene TRBJ1-6, with 8 bases matching TRBD1. Germline values: CDR1 LNHNV, CDR2 YYDKDF (reference sequence). The CDR3 is 14 residues long. V lost 4 bases to trimming and J lost 14 bases; unmatched junction nucleotides: 10. CDR3 bases: TGTGCCACCAGCATAGGACAGGGCGAAGGAGCCCTCCACTTT. Amino acids: CATSIGQGEGALHF.

This chain joins TRBV7-8 and TRBJ2-7; 11 bases agree with TRBD2. V was pared by 1 base and J by 4 bases, with 15 bases of the junction left unmatched. This CDR3 region has 19 residues. Germline CDR1 and CDR2: SGHVS and FQNEAQ. CDR3 DNA: TGTGCCAGCAGCTTAGGCCTACTAGCGGGAGCCCTTCGTAGGTACGAGCAGTACTTC. The encoded protein is CASSLGLLAGALRRYEQYF.

The rearrangement uses TRBV7-2 and TRBJ1-5, with a possible D match to TRBD1 (5 bases). V gave up 5 bases and J gave up 2 bases, with 22 bases separating them. Germline CDR1 is SGHTA and CDR2 is FQGNSA. The CDR3 has 18 residues. CDR3 in amino acids: CASSLSDGGLIRNQPQHF. CDR3 nucleotide sequence: TGTGCCAGCAGCCTGTCCGACGGGGGGTTGATTCGCAATCAGCCCCAGCATTTT.

This rearrangement joins TRBV7-9 to TRBJ2-2; perhaps TRBD2 as D (5 bases). Germline lookup yields CDR1 SEHNR and CDR2 FQNEAQ (reference sequence). Trimming removed 7 bases at V and 4 bases at J, with 10 bases between. The CDR3 loop spans 13 amino acids. Here the CDR3 reads CASNGDSTGELFF. CDR3 bases: TGTGCCAGCAACGGGGATAGCACCGGGGAGCTGTTTTTT.

Remarks on this clone: Its ends do not fully match the called genes, so a read error is possible. The chain has TRBV7-7 and TRBJ2-5; 13 bases agree with TRBD2. Germline V gives CDR1 SSHAT, CDR2 FNYEAQ (reference sequence). This CDR3 is 17 amino acids long. The CDR3 coding sequence is TGTGCTAGCAGCTTAGGGACTAGCGGGACCACCCAAGAGACCCAGTACTTC. Encoded protein: CASSLGTSGTTQETQYF.

The chain uses TRBV5-1 and TRBJ2-2, with 13 bases identical to TRBD2. Per germline, CDR1 SGHRS and CDR2 YFSETQ. With V trimmed by 3 bases and J by 7 bases, 6 bases remained unmatched. The CDR3 contains 16 residues. Written as DNA, the CDR3 is TGCGCCAGCAGCTCCGGGACTAGCGGGGATTTCGGGGAGCTGTTTTTT. Amino acids: CASSSGTSGDFGELFF.

This clone was seen only a few times. The chain uses TRBV4-3 and TRBJ2-1; 12 bases are a match to TRBD2. Looked up from germline, CDR1 is LGHNA and CDR2 is YSLEER. V was pared by 4 bases and J by 10 bases, with 5 bases of the junction left unmatched. This CDR3 is 14 amino acids long. The CDR3 nucleotides read TGCGCCAGCAGCCGACTAGCGGGAGACGGAGAGCAGTTCTTC. As protein: CASSRLAGDGEQFF.

The genes are TRBV2 and TRBJ1-4; tentatively, D is TRBD1 (6 bases). The germline gives CDR1 SNHLY, CDR2 FYNNEI. The CDR3 runs to 14 residues. Trimming took 4 bases from V and 7 from J, leaving 13 bases between them. The CDR3 is CASSATGRSEKLFF. Here the CDR3 DNA reads TGTGCCAGCAGTGCCACAGGGAGAAGTGAAAAACTGTTTTTT.